This T cell receptor (beta chain) was observed in a study of spatial heterogeneity in lung cancer. From germline, CDR1 is LNHDA and CDR2 SQIVND (reference sequence). The length of the CDR3 is 13 residues. V dropped 5 bases and J dropped 7; count of bases not matched to a gene: 7. Time point indicated: blood at routine non-recurrence follow-up after resection. TCRdb ran MiXCR on the 5' RACE reads and lists one entry per CDR3 protein. Here the sample spans nearly 95,000 distinct CDR3 sequences, approximately 19% being singletons. This clonotype occurred a few times. The sample here was PBMCs, taken at follow-up. The clonotype was recovered from a male donor with early-stage non-small cell lung cancer. The J gene is TRBJ1-1, the V gene TRBV19, with TRBD1 matching 7 bases. This chain's CDR3 is CASSLWDRDEAFF. The CDR3 region has the DNA TGTGCCAGTAGTCTCTGGGACAGAGATGAAGCTTTCTTT.